This T cell receptor beta chain was documented in a study of blood T cell repertoires in COVID-19. Study details: The United States, Italy and Spain provided the acute and convalescent COVID-19 samples. T cells, B-cell-depleted T cells, or PBMCs supplied cDNA or gDNA.

Trimming removed 6 bases from V and 1 base from J; junction bases left unmatched: 6. Per the germline V gene, CDR1 is SGHTA and CDR2 is FQGNSA. This CDR3 has 15 residues. Cohorts were based on clinical histories the participants reported. As originally analysed: Reference gene primers were amplified, and this amplification served to estimate nucleated cell counts. Clones were sequenced by immunoSEQ multiplex PCR, and TCRdb holds only the in-frame ones, with some missing. V and J calls and clone size are copied from that table; D and trimming were computed from the DNA. The top ten clones hold more than 0.9% of a sample with 300,000 to 350,000 clones, about 90% of them seen once.

The chain has TRBV7-2 and TRBJ2-1; 7 nucleotides match TRBD1. This clonotype originated in a woman between 25 and 40 years old who had recovered from COVID-19. The sample comprised PBMCs or T cells enriched from blood (not recorded which). CDR3 amino acids: CASSSQGPSYNEQFF. The CDR3 DNA reads as TGTGCCAGCAGTTCACAGGGGCCATCCTACAATGAGCAGTTCTTC.